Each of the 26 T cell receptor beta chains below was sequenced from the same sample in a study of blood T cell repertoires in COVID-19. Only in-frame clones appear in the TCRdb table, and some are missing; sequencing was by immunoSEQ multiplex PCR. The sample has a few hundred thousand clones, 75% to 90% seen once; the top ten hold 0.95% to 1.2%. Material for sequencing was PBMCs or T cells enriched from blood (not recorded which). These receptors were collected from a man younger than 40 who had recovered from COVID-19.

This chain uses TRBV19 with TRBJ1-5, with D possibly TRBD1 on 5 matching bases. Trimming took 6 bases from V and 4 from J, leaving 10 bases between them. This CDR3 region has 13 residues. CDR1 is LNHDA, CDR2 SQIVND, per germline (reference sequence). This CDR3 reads CASSGDLNQPQHF. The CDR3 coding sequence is TGTGCCAGTAGCGGGGACTTAAATCAGCCCCAGCATTTT.

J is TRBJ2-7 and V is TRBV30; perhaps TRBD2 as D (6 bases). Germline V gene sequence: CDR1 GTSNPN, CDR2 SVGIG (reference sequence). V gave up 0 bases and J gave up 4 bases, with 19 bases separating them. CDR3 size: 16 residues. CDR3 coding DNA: TGTGCCTGGAGTGTACTAGGAGGGCAGAAAACTTACGAGCAGTACTTC. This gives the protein CAWSVLGGQKTYEQYF.

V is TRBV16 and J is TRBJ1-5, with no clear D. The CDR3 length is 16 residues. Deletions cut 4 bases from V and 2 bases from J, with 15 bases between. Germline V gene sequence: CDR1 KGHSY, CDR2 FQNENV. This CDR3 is CASSLEPGAGNQPQHF. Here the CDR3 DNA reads TGTGCCAGCAGCCTCGAGCCTGGCGCGGGCAATCAGCCCCAGCATTTT.

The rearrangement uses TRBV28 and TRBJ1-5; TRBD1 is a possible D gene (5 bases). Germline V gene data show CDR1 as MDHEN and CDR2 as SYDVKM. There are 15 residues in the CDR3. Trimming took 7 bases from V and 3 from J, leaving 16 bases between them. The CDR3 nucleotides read TGTGCCAGCATCGCTGACCCGGGGGTCAATCAGCCCCAGCATTTT. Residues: CASIADPGVNQPQHF. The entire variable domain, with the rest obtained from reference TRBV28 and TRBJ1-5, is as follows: DVKVTQSSRYLVKRTGEKVFLECVQDMDHENMFWYRQDPGLGLRLIYFSYDVKMKEKGDIPEGYSVSREKKERFSLILESASTNQTSMYLCASIADPGVNQPQHFGDGTRLSIL.

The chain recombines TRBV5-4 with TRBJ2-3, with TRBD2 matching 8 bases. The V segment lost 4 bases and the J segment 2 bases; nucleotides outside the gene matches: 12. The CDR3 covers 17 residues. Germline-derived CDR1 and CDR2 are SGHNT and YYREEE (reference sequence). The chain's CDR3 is CASSGTSGGGITDTQYF. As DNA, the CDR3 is TGTGCCAGCAGCGGAACTAGCGGAGGGGGTATCACAGATACGCAGTATTTT.

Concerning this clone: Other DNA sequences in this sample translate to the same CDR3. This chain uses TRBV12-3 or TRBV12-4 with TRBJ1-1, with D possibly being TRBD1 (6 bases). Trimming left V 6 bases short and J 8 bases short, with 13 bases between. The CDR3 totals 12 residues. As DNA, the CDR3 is TGTGCCAGCAGCTTCAGTGGGACAGAAGCTTTCTTT. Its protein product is CASSFSGTEAFF.

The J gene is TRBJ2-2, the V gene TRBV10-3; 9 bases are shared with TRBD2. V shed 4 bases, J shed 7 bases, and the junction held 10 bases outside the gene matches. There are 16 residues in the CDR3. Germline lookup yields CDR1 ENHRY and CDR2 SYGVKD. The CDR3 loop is CAISGSSGKRDGELFF. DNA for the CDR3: TGTGCCATCAGTGGATCTAGCGGGAAAAGAGACGGGGAGCTGTTTTTT.

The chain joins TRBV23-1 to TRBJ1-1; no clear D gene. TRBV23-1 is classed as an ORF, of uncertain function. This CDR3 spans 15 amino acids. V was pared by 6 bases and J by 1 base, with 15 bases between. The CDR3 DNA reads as TGCGCCAGCAGACTCTCCCCCCCCAAGAACACTGAAGCTTTCTTT. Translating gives CASRLSPPKNTEAFF.

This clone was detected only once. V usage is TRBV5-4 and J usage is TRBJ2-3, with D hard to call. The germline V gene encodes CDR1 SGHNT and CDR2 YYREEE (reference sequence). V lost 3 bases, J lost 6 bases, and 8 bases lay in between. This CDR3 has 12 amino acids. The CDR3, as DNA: TGTGCCAGCAGCTCCCAAGCGGATACGCAGTATTTT. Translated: CASSSQADTQYF.

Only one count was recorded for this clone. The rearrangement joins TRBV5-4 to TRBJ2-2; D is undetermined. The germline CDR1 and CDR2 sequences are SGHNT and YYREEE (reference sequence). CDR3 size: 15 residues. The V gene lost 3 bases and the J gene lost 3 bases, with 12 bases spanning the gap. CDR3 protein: CASSYGPLDTGELFF. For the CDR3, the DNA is TGTGCCAGCAGCTATGGGCCTCTGGACACCGGGGAGCTGTTTTTT.

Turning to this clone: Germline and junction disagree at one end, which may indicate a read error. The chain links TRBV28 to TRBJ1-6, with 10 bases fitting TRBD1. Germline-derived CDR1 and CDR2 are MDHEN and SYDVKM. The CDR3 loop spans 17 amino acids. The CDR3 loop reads CATSPGQGSHEHSPLHF. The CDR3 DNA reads TGTGCCACCAGTCCGGGACAGGGGTCCCACGAACATTCACCCCTCCACTTT.

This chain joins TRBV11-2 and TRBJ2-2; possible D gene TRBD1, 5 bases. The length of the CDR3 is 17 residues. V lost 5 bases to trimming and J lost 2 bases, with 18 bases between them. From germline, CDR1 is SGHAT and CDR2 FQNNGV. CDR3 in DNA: TGTGCCAGCAGCCCCGGCTCCGCAGGGATCAACACCGGGGAGCTGTTTTTT. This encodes CASSPGSAGINTGELFF.

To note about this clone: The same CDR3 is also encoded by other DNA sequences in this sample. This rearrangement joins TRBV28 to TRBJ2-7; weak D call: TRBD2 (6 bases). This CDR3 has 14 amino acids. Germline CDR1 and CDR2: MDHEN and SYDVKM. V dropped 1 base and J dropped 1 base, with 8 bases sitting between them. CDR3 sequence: CASSLSGTSYEQYF. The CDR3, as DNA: TGTGCCAGCAGTTTATCTGGGACTTCCTACGAGCAGTACTTC.

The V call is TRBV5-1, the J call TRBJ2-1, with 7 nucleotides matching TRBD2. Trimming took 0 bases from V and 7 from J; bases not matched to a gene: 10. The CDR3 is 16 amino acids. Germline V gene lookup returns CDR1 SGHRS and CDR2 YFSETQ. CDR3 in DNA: TGCGCCAGCAGCTTGGCAGGACTAGGGGCTGGGAATGAGCAGTTCTTC. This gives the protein CASSLAGLGAGNEQFF.

The CDR3 reads CASSIPGGNEQYF. CDR3 nucleotide sequence: TGTGCCAGTAGTATTCCAGGGGGCAACGAGCAGTACTTC. The chain uses TRBV19 and TRBJ2-7; 8 nucleotides align to TRBD1. V was pared by 3 bases and J by 5 bases, with 3 bases of the junction left unmatched. CDR1 is LNHDA and CDR2 is SQIVND in the germline V gene (reference sequence). The CDR3 runs 13 residues. Variable domain in full (rest from reference TRBV19 and TRBJ2-7): DGGITQSPKYLFRKEGQNVTLSCEQNLNHDAMYWYRQDPGQGLRLIYYSQIVNDFQKGDIAEGYSVSREKKESFPLTVTSAQKNPTAFYLCASSIPGGNEQYFGPGTRLTVT.

CDR3 amino acids: CASSERRGRETQYF. The DNA for the CDR3 is TGTGCCAGCAGTGAAAGGAGGGGGCGGGAGACCCAGTACTTC. The chain couples TRBV6-1 to TRBJ2-5; maybe TRBD1 (7 bases). The CDR3 has 14 amino acids. V was trimmed by 2 bases and J by 5 bases, leaving 12 bases between them. Per the germline V gene, CDR1 is MNHNS and CDR2 is SASEGT.

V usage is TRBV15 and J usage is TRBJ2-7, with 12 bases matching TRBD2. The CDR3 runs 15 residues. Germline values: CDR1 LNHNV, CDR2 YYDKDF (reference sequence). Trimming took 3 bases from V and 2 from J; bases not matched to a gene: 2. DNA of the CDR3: TGTGCCACCAGCAGGGGACTAGCGGGCACCTACGAGCAGTACTTC. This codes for CATSRGLAGTYEQYF.

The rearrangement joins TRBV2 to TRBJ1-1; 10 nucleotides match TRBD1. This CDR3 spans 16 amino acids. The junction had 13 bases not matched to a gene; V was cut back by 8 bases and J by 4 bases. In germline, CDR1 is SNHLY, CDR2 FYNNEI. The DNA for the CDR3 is TGTGCCAGCCTTACCCGGGACAGGGGTTTGGGCACTGAAGCTTTCTTT. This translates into CASLTRDRGLGTEAFF.

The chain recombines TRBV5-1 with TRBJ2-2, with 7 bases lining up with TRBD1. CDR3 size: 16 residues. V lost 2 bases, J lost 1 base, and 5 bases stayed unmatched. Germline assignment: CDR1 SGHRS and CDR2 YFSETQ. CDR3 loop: CASSFTDRKNTGELFF. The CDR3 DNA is TGCGCCAGCAGCTTCACGGACAGGAAGAACACCGGGGAGCTGTTTTTT.

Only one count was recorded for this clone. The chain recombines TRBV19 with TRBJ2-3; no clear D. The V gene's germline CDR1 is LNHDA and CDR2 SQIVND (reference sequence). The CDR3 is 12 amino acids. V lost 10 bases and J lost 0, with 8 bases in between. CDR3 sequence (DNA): TGTGCCACAGACTCTAGCACAGATACGCAGTATTTT. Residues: CATDSSTDTQYF.

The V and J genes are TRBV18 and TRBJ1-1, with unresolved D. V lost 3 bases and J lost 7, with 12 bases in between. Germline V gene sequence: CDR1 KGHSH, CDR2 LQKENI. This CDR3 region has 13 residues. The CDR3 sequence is CASSPKVRGEAFF. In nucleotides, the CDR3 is TGTGCCAGCTCACCTAAGGTTCGCGGTGAAGCTTTCTTT.

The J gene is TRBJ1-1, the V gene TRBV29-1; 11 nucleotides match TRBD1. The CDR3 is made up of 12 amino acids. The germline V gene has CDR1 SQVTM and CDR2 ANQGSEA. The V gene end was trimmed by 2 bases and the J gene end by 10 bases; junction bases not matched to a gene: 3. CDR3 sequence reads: CSVERTGGAAFF. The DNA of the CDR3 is TGCAGCGTTGAAAGGACAGGGGGCGCAGCTTTCTTT. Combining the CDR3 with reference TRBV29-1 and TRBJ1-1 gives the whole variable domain SAVISQKPSRDICQRGTSLTIQCQVDSQVTMMFWYRQQPGQSLTLIATANQGSEATYESGFVIDKFPISRPNLTFSTLTVSNMSPEDSSIYLCSVERTGGAAFFGQGTRLTVV.

The CDR3 loop is CASSPGAKQYF. CDR3 bases: TGTGCCAGCAGCCCTGGAGCAAAGCAGTACTTC. J is TRBJ2-7 and V is TRBV12-3 or TRBV12-4, with D hard to call. V was trimmed by 6 bases and J by 8 bases, leaving 11 bases between them. This CDR3 contains 11 residues.

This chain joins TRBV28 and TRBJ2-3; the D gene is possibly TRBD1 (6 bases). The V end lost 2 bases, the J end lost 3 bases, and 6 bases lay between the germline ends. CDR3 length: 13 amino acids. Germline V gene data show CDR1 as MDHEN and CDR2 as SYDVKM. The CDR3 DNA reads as TGTGCCAGCAGTTTACAGGGGACAGATACGCAGTATTTT. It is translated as CASSLQGTDTQYF.

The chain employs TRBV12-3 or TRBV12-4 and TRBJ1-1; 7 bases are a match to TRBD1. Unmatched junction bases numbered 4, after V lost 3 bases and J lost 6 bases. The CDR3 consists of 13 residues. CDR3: CASSFRTGAEAFF. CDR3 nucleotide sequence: TGTGCCAGCAGTTTCCGCACAGGGGCTGAAGCTTTCTTT.

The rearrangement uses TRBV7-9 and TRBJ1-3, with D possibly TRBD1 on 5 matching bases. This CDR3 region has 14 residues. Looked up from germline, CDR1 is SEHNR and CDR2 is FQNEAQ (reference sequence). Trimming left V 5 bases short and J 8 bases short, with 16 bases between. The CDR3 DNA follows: TGTGCCAGCAGCCCCTGGTCCCCCAGGGACACCATATATTTT. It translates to CASSPWSPRDTIYF. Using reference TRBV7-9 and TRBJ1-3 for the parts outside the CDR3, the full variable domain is DTGVSQNPRHKITKRGQNVTFRCDPISEHNRLYWYRQTLGQGPEFLTYFQNEAQLEKSRLLSDRFSAERPKGSFSTLEIQRTEQGDSAMYLCASSPWSPRDTIYFGEGSWLTVV.